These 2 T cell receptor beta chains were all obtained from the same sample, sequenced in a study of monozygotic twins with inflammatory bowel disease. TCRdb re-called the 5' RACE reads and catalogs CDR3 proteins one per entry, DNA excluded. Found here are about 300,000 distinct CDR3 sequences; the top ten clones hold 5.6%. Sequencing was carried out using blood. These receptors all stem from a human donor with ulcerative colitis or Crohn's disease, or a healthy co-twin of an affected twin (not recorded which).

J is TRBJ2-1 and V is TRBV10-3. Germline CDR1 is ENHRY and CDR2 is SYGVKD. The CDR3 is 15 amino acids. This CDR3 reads CAISPLNPTYNEQFF.

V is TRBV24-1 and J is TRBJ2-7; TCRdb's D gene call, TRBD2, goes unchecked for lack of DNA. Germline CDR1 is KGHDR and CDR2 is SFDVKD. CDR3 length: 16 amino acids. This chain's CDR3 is CATSESRDSSPYEQYF.